Detailed here is one T cell receptor (beta chain). Sequencing used immunoSEQ multiplex PCR; TCRdb keeps in-frame clones, though not all of them. The sample consists of approximately 470,000 clones, about nine tenths of them appearing once. These data are taken from a study of blood T cell repertoires in COVID-19. The junction had 6 bases not matched to a gene; V was cut back by 6 bases and J by 2 bases. This CDR3 spans 14 amino acids. Per the germline V gene, CDR1 is SGHTA and CDR2 is FQGNSA. This sequence joins TRBV7-2 and TRBJ2-7; 8 nucleotides align to TRBD1. Sequencing was done on a sample of PBMCs or T cells enriched from blood (not recorded which). This clonotype was sampled from a woman under 30 who had recovered from COVID-19. DNA for the CDR3: TGTGCCAGCAGTCTACAGGGGGGCACCTACGAGCAGTACTTC. This encodes CASSLQGGTYEQYF.